This T cell receptor (beta chain) is drawn from a study of T cells after somatic rescue of genetic block. Profiling relied on immunoSEQ multiplex PCR, and the TCRdb table lists in-frame clones only, not all of them. Here the sample spans about 72,000 clones, approximately 90% being singletons. This clone was recorded only once. The CDR3 contains 15 residues. From germline, CDR1 is SGHAT and CDR2 FQNNGV. The specimen sequenced was peripheral blood mononuclear cells (PBMCs). The rearrangement uses TRBV11-2 and TRBJ2-5; 10 nucleotides match TRBD2. Judging by the DNA end, TRBJ2-7 fits better; the J call may be wrong. The TCR originated in a man younger than 40. The CDR3 DNA sequence: TGTGCCAGCAGCAACAGCGGGAGGGCCTTGTACGAGCAGTACTTC. Encoded protein: CASSNSGRALYEQYF.